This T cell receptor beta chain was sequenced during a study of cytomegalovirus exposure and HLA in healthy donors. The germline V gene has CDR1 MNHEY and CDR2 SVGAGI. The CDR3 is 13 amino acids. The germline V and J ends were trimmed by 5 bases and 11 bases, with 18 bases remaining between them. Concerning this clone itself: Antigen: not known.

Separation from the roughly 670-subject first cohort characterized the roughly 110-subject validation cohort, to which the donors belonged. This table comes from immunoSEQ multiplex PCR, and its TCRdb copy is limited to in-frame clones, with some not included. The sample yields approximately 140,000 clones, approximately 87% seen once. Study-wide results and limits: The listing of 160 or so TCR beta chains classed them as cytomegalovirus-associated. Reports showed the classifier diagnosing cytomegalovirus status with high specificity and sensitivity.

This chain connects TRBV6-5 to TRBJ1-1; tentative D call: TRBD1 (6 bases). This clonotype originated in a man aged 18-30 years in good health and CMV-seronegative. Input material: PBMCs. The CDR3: CASSPDRDPRAFF. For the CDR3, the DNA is TGTGCCAGCAGTCCGGACAGAGATCCCCGTGCTTTCTTT.